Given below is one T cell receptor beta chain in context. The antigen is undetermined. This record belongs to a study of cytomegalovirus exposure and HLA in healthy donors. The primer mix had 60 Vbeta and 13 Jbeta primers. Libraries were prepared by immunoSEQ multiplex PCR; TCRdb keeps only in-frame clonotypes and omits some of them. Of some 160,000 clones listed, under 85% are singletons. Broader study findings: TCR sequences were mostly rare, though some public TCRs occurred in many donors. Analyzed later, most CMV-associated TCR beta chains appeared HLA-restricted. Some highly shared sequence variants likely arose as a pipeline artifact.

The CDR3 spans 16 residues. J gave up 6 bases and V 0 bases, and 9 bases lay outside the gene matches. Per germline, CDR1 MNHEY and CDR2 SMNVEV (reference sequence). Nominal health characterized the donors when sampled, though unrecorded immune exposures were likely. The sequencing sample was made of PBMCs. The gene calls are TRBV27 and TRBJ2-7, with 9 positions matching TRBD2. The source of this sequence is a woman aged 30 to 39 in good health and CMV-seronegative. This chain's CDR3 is CASSLSIRGRAGEQYF. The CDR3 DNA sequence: TGTGCCAGCAGTTTATCGATACGCGGGAGGGCGGGCGAGCAGTACTTC.